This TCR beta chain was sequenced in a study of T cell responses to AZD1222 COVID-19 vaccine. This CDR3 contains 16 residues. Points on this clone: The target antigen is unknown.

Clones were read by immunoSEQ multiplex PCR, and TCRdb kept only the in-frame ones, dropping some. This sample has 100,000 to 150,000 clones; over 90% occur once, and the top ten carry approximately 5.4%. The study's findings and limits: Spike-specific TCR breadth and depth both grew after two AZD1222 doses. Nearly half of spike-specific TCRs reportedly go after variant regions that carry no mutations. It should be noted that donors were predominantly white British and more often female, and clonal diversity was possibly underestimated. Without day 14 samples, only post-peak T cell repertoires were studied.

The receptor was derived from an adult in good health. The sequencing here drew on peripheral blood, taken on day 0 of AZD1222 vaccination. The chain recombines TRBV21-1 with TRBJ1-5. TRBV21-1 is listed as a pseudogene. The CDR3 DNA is TGTGCCAGACAGAAGGGAGGCAGGGTGAGCAATCAGCCCCAGCATTTT. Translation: CARQKGGRVSNQPQHF.